The T cell receptor (beta chain) described here comes from a study of blood T cell repertoires in COVID-19. The V gene lost 8 bases and the J gene lost 10 bases, with 15 bases spanning the gap. Germline values: CDR1 MNHEY, CDR2 SMNVEV (reference sequence). CDR3 length: 12 residues. Original data processing: Amplifying reference gene primers gave estimates of nucleated cell counts. The data were produced by immunoSEQ multiplex PCR, yet TCRdb's version contains in-frame clones alone and is incomplete. That table gives V, J and clone size, and the DNA gave D and trimming. Of 290,000 or so clones in the sample, 75% to 85% are singletons; the top ten hold approximately 5.1%.

Sequencing was done on a sample of peripheral blood. This chain joins TRBV27 and TRBJ1-5, with a weak D call TRBD1 (5 bases). This TCR derives from a man aged 50-59 years with active or convalescent COVID-19. This CDR3 reads CASADTFGPQHF. The CDR3 DNA sequence: TGTGCCAGCGCGGACACCTTTGGCCCCCAGCATTTT.